A single sample gave rise to the 9 T cell receptor beta chains below, sequenced in a study of OX40 agonist ivuxolimab in advanced cancers. Using immunoSEQ multiplex PCR, the repertoire was profiled, and TCRdb retains in-frame clones only, with some absent. The table lists more than 75,000 clones, roughly 80% of them singletons. The sequences come from CD4+ or CD8+ T cells sorted from blood, collected in a trial of the OX40 agonist ivuxolimab. These TCRs come from an adult with an advanced solid tumor such as melanoma, head and neck, liver or kidney cancer.

CDR3 sequence (DNA): TGTGCCAGCAGCTTAGCAACCATTACTAGCCCTCTCTACACAGATACGCAGTATTTT. Translated: CASSLATITSPLYTDTQYF. The V and J genes are TRBV11-3 and TRBJ2-3; D perhaps matches TRBD2 (6 bases). Germline V gene lookup returns CDR1 SGHNT and CDR2 YENEEA. The length of the CDR3 is 19 residues. The germline V and J ends were trimmed by 1 base and 2 bases, with 22 bases remaining between them. The full variable domain, its missing parts supplied by reference TRBV11-3 and TRBJ2-3, is EAGVVQSPRYKIIEKKQPVAFWCNPISGHNTLYWYLQNLGQGPELLIRYENEEAVDDSQLPKDRFSAERLKGVDSTLKIQPAELGDSAVYLCASSLATITSPLYTDTQYFGPGTRLTVL.

This clone appeared once. J is TRBJ1-1 and V is TRBV30; no clear D. This CDR3 contains 13 residues. The germline gives CDR1 GTSNPN, CDR2 SVGIG (reference sequence). Trimming left V 2 bases short and J 4 bases short, with 11 bases between. CDR3 sequence: CAWSSGSITEAFF. The CDR3 DNA sequence: TGTGCCTGGAGTTCGGGATCTATCACTGAAGCTTTCTTT.

The CDR3 loop is CASSWTPSGGYNEQFF. CDR3 bases: TGTGCCAGCAGCTGGACTCCTAGCGGGGGGTACAATGAGCAGTTCTTC. This rearrangement joins TRBV5-6 to TRBJ2-1, with TRBD2 matching over 11 bases. J lost 4 bases, V lost 3 bases, and 6 bases had no gene match. The V gene's germline CDR1 is SGHDT and CDR2 YYEEEE. This CDR3 spans 16 amino acids.

In its sample, this clone was seen once. The chain combines TRBV14 with TRBJ2-7; the D call may be TRBD1 or TRBD2 (5 bases each). This CDR3 spans 15 amino acids. V was trimmed by 5 bases and J by 0 bases, leaving 14 bases between them. From germline, CDR1 is SGHDN and CDR2 FVKESK. As DNA, the CDR3 is TGTGCCAGCAGCAGCACAGGACTCAGCTCCTACGAGCAGTACTTC. Translated: CASSSTGLSSYEQYF.

CDR3 sequence (DNA): TGTGCCAGCAGTTCCCCATCCTCTCAAGGGGCCGAAAACTATGGCTACACCTTC. Amino acids: CASSSPSSQGAENYGYTF. J is TRBJ1-2 and V is TRBV7-9; a possible D gene is TRBD1 (5 bases). The V end was cut by 6 bases, the J end by 2 bases, with 25 bases between. CDR1 is SEHNR, CDR2 FQNEAQ, per germline (reference sequence). This CDR3 has 18 residues.

V is TRBV7-9 and J is TRBJ2-1; D may correspond to TRBD1 or TRBD2 (6 bases each). CDR1 is SEHNR and CDR2 is FQNEAQ in the germline V gene (reference sequence). The CDR3 sequence is 13 residues long. The germline V and J ends were trimmed by 5 bases and 6 bases, with 11 bases remaining between them. Written as DNA, the CDR3 is TGTGCCAGCAGCCCGGGGGCGGGCAATGAGCAGTTCTTC. Residues: CASSPGAGNEQFF.

This sequence joins TRBV19 and TRBJ1-5; D unclear. The CDR3 extends over 13 amino acids. Trimming took off 3 bases at V and 7 bases at J, with 10 bases between the two ends. Germline V gene lookup returns CDR1 LNHDA and CDR2 SQIVND (reference sequence). The CDR3: CASSMGLWQPQHF. CDR3 in DNA: TGTGCCAGTAGTATGGGATTATGGCAGCCCCAGCATTTT.

The chain recombines TRBV9 with TRBJ2-7; the D is unclear. Trimming cost V 3 bases and J 3 bases, with 13 bases left between them. The CDR3 consists of 14 residues. CDR1 is SGDLS and CDR2 is YYNGEE in the germline V gene. The CDR3 sequence: CASSAGQRSYEQYF. The CDR3 DNA is TGTGCCAGCAGCGCTGGCCAACGCAGCTACGAGCAGTACTTC.

The V and J genes are TRBV7-9 and TRBJ2-2; a possible D gene is TRBD2 (6 bases). Per germline, CDR1 SEHNR and CDR2 FQNEAQ (reference sequence). The CDR3 length is 15 residues. Trimming took off 1 base at V and 2 bases at J, with 8 bases between the two ends. CDR3 nucleotides: TGTGCCAGCAGCTTAGGACTAGTTAACACCGGGGAGCTGTTTTTT. Translation gives CASSLGLVNTGELFF. The whole variable domain, filled in from reference TRBV7-9 and TRBJ2-2, reads DTGVSQNPRHKITKRGQNVTFRCDPISEHNRLYWYRQTLGQGPEFLTYFQNEAQLEKSRLLSDRFSAERPKGSFSTLEIQRTEQGDSAMYLCASSLGLVNTGELFFGEGSRLTVL.